The 11 T cell receptor beta chains listed next were all sequenced from one sample in a study of blood T cell repertoires in COVID-19. Method: immunoSEQ multiplex PCR; TCRdb's copy keeps in-frame clones and lacks some. Of 60,000 to 70,000 clones listed, 80% to 90% were seen once; the top ten hold roughly 1.4%. The source material was peripheral blood. These TCRs come from a woman aged 60-70 years with acute or convalescent COVID-19.

In its sample, this clone was seen once. The genes are TRBV11-1 and TRBJ2-7; the D is unclear. CDR1 and CDR2 from the germline V gene are SGHAT and FQDESV (reference sequence). V was trimmed by 1 base and J by 4 bases, leaving 14 bases between them. This CDR3 is 15 amino acids long. This CDR3 is CASSLGIAVGYEQYF. The CDR3 DNA sequence: TGTGCCAGCAGCTTAGGCATAGCCGTTGGGTACGAGCAGTACTTC.

The V call is TRBV5-4, the J call TRBJ1-6; TRBD1 agrees at 8 bases. There are 14 residues in the CDR3. The germline gives CDR1 SGHNT, CDR2 YYREEE (reference sequence). The junction had 3 bases not matched to a gene; V was cut back by 3 bases and J by 7 bases. In DNA form, the CDR3 reads TGTGCCAGCAGCTCACGGACAGGGAATTCACCCCTCCACTTT. Its protein is CASSSRTGNSPLHF.

The J gene is TRBJ2-3, the V gene TRBV9, with TRBD1 matching 9 bases. Germline lookup yields CDR1 SGDLS and CDR2 YYNGEE. V was clipped by 0 bases and J by 8 bases; unmatched bases: 10. The CDR3 length is 16 residues. The chain's CDR3 is CASSVVGGQGSGTQYF. The CDR3 DNA reads TGTGCCAGCAGCGTAGTGGGGGGACAGGGAAGCGGTACGCAGTATTTT.

This sequence joins TRBV5-1 and TRBJ1-4; TRBD1 is a possible D gene (6 bases). V lost 4 bases and J lost 5, with 24 bases in between. This CDR3 region has 18 residues. In germline, CDR1 is SGHRS, CDR2 YFSETQ. The CDR3 DNA reads TGCGCCAGCAGCCCGGGACAATCGTCGGAACCTTCGAATGAAAAACTGTTTTTT. Its translation: CASSPGQSSEPSNEKLFF. Complete variable domain (other parts from reference TRBV5-1 and TRBJ1-4): KAGVTQTPRYLIKTRGQQVTLSCSPISGHRSVSWYQQTPGQGLQFLFEYFSETQRNKGNFPGRFSGRQFSNSRSEMNVSTLELGDSALYLCASSPGQSSEPSNEKLFFGSGTQLSVL.

The chain has TRBV3-1 (or the pseudogene TRBV3-2) and TRBJ1-6; D is ambiguous. CDR1 LGHDT and CDR2 YNNKEL come from the germline V gene (reference sequence). CDR3 length equals 14 residues. V was clipped by 1 base and J by 9 bases, with 10 bases between them. The DNA for the CDR3 is TGTGCCAGCAGCCAAGCGTCTGGGCGTTCACCCCTCCACTTT. This translates into CASSQASGRSPLHF.

The rearrangement links TRBV12-3 or TRBV12-4 to TRBJ2-7, with 8 bases aligning to TRBD1. The trim removed 4 bases at V and 11 bases at J, leaving 7 bases unmatched. This CDR3 comprises 12 residues. Written as DNA, the CDR3 is TGTGCCAGCAGTTCGATGGGGACAGGAGAGTACTTC. This translates into CASSSMGTGEYF.

On this clone itself: At one boundary the junction diverges from the germline segment, which might be a read error. V and J are TRBV12-3 or TRBV12-4 and TRBJ2-1; TRBD1 agrees at 7 bases. The CDR3 runs to 11 residues. The CDR3 DNA reads as TGTGCCAGCAGTTTGACAGGGCCCCCGATCTTC. As protein: CASSLTGPPIF.

The V call is TRBV5-4, the J call TRBJ1-2, with TRBD1 matching 8 bases. Germline V gene data show CDR1 as SGHNT and CDR2 as YYREEE (reference sequence). V lost 2 bases and J lost 7; bases outside the gene matches: 7. The CDR3 extends over 14 amino acids. The CDR3, as DNA: TGTGCCAGCAGCTTTGACCAGGGGGCGCGTGGCTACACCTTC. Translated, it gives CASSFDQGARGYTF.

This clone occurred a few times. The chain employs TRBV24-1 and TRBJ2-1, with D tentatively TRBD1 (7 bases). CDR3 length: 19 amino acids. Germline values: CDR1 KGHDR, CDR2 SFDVKD. V lost 3 bases and J lost 1, with 21 bases in between. CDR3 region: CATSDPGTAGGGSYNEQFF. The CDR3 DNA reads as TGTGCCACCAGTGATCCCGGGACAGCCGGCGGAGGGTCCTACAATGAGCAGTTCTTC.

The CDR3 is CASSQDFYGGGGIGKNIQYF. DNA of the CDR3: TGTGCCAGCAGCCAAGATTTCTATGGCGGCGGGGGCATAGGGAAAAACATTCAGTACTTC. J is TRBJ2-4 and V is TRBV3-1 (or the pseudogene TRBV3-2), with D possibly matching TRBD2 (7 bases). Germline V gene data show CDR1 as LGHDT and CDR2 as YNNKEL (reference sequence). CDR3 length: 20 amino acids. V was pared by 0 bases and J by 4 bases, with 25 bases between.

The rearrangement links TRBV27 to TRBJ2-2; D gene unclear. V shed 4 bases and J shed 1 base, with 4 bases lying between them. The germline CDR1 and CDR2 sequences are MNHEY and SMNVEV (reference sequence). The CDR3 has 13 amino acids. The CDR3, as DNA: TGTGCCAGCAGTTCCCTGAACACCGGGGAGCTGTTTTTT. This encodes CASSSLNTGELFF.